The 22 T cell receptor beta chains presented below share a single source sample, sequenced in a study of T cells expressing NK-cell markers. TCRdb re-analyzed the 5' RACE reads; it lists each CDR3 protein once, without DNA. Its table records hundreds of thousands of distinct CDR3 sequences. The sequencing input was blood T cells: a sorted CD56 or NKG2C T cell subset, CD4+ or CD8+ T cells, or bulk PBMC T cells (not recorded which). These receptor sequences come from a man between 18 and 69 years old in good health.

The chain combines TRBV20-1 with TRBJ2-1; TCRdb outputs TRBD2, but without DNA this stays unchecked. The CDR3 is 17 residues long. The germline CDR1 and CDR2 sequences are DFQATT and SNEGSKA (reference sequence). CDR3 loop: CSAPPAGGGAFYNEQFF.

This chain joins TRBV20-1 and TRBJ2-1; TCRdb's assignment of TRBD1 cannot be checked, as there is no DNA. Germline lookup yields CDR1 DFQATT and CDR2 SNEGSKA (reference sequence). The CDR3 covers 12 residues. The CDR3 here is CSASGAVNEQFF.

The chain links TRBV28 to TRBJ2-4; with no DNA, the TCRdb D assignment of TRBD1 cannot be verified. From germline, CDR1 is MDHEN and CDR2 SYDVKM. This CDR3 region has 15 residues. The CDR3 region is CASSFRRGGKNIQYF.

V gene TRBV2 combines with J gene TRBJ1-5; lacking DNA, the TRBD1 call made by TCRdb goes unchecked. The CDR3 is 15 residues long. The germline V gene has CDR1 SNHLY and CDR2 FYNNEI. This CDR3 is CASSSGQLSNQPQHF.

V usage is TRBV30 and J usage is TRBJ2-2; TCRdb picks TRBD1, but there is no DNA to check that call. Germline CDR1 GTSNPN, CDR2 SVGIG (reference sequence). CDR3 length equals 14 residues. CDR3 in amino acids: CAWSADRGAGELFF.

The chain carries TRBV5-5 and TRBJ1-1; TCRdb outputs TRBD1, but without DNA this stays unchecked. Germline lookup yields CDR1 SGHKS and CDR2 YYEKEE (reference sequence). The CDR3 loop spans 15 amino acids. CDR3 in amino acids: CASGLGTRVNTEAFF.

V gene TRBV29-1 combines with J gene TRBJ1-4; TCRdb designates TRBD1, a call that cannot be tested without DNA. This CDR3 spans 13 amino acids. Looked up from germline, CDR1 is SQVTM and CDR2 is ANQGSEA. The CDR3 here is CSGWTANNEKLFF. Variable domain in full (rest from reference TRBV29-1 and TRBJ1-4): SAVISQKPSRDICQRGTSLTIQCQVDSQVTMMFWYRQQPGQSLTLIATANQGSEATYESGFVIDKFPISRPNLTFSTLTVSNMSPEDSSIYLCSGWTANNEKLFFGSGTQLSVL.

This chain connects TRBV10-3 to TRBJ2-7; the TRBD2 assignment by TCRdb is unverifiable without DNA. This CDR3 has 18 amino acids. CDR1 is ENHRY and CDR2 is SYGVKD in the germline V gene. The CDR3: CATLGQGTGLAGVYEQYF.

The gene calls are TRBV15 and TRBJ2-5; with no DNA, the TCRdb D assignment of TRBD2 cannot be verified. Germline V CDR1 and CDR2: LNHNV, YYDKDF (reference sequence). CDR3 size: 13 residues. This CDR3 is CATSRWASGTQYF. Based on the CDR3 plus reference TRBV15 and TRBJ2-5, the full variable domain is DAMVIQNPRYQVTQFGKPVTLSCSQTLNHNVMYWYQQKSSQAPKLLFHYYDKDFNNEADTPDNFQSRRPNTSFCFLDIRSPGLGDTAMYLCATSRWASGTQYFGPGTRLLVL.

V usage is TRBV4-1 and J usage is TRBJ2-1; TCRdb's D call, TRBD2, is unchecked because there is no DNA. This CDR3 is 18 amino acids long. Germline V lookup: CDR1 MGHRA, CDR2 YSYEKL. CDR3 region: CASSHHTAGGGSYNEQFF.

V usage is TRBV12-3 or TRBV12-4 and J usage is TRBJ1-4. CDR3 size: 15 residues. The CDR3 spells CASSFTTEGWEKLFF.

The CDR3 protein is CSASSSGGDEQFF. The rearrangement uses TRBV20-1 and TRBJ2-1; TCRdb returns TRBD2, unconfirmable since there is no DNA. The CDR3 is 13 amino acids. Germline CDR1 DFQATT, CDR2 SNEGSKA (reference sequence).

This sequence joins TRBV6-1 and TRBJ2-7; the TCRdb call, TRBD1, lacks DNA for checking. The CDR3 is made up of 14 amino acids. CDR1 is MNHNS and CDR2 is SASEGT in the germline V gene. The CDR3 spells CASSEVGTGYEQYF.

The CDR3 spells CASSSGGETQYF. This chain joins TRBV7-9 and TRBJ2-5; TCRdb calls TRBD1, which cannot be checked without DNA. The CDR3 runs 12 residues. Germline CDR1 is SEHNR and CDR2 is FQNEAQ (reference sequence). The whole variable domain, remainder taken from reference TRBV7-9 and TRBJ2-5, is DTGVSQNPRHKITKRGQNVTFRCDPISEHNRLYWYRQTLGQGPEFLTYFQNEAQLEKSRLLSDRFSAERPKGSFSTLEIQRTEQGDSAMYLCASSSGGETQYFGPGTRLLVL.

This chain connects TRBV5-1 to TRBJ2-6. Per germline, CDR1 SGHRS and CDR2 YFSETQ. The length of the CDR3 is 16 residues. The CDR3 loop reads CASSFGPAAGANVLTF.

The chain is built from TRBV11-2 and TRBJ2-3; absent DNA, TCRdb's TRBD1 call cannot be checked. This CDR3 region has 16 residues. Germline CDR1 SGHAT, CDR2 FQNNGV. CDR3: CASSFGDRGPSDTQYF.

This rearrangement joins TRBV7-6 to TRBJ1-2; TCRdb outputs TRBD1, but without DNA this stays unchecked. This CDR3 spans 14 amino acids. Germline-derived CDR1 and CDR2 are SGHVS and FNYEAQ. The CDR3 spells CASSPRGTYYGYTF. The full variable domain, rest sourced from reference TRBV7-6 and TRBJ1-2, is GAGVSQSPRYKVTKRGQDVALRCDPISGHVSLYWYRQALGQGPEFLTYFNYEAQQDKSGLPNDRFSAERPEGSISTLTIQRTEQRDSAMYRCASSPRGTYYGYTFGSGTRLTVV.

This chain links TRBV7-9 with TRBJ2-3. Per the germline V gene, CDR1 is SEHNR and CDR2 is FQNEAQ (reference sequence). There are 16 residues in the CDR3. The CDR3 loop is CASSSTVGVRTDTQYF.

The chain couples TRBV7-6 to TRBJ2-1; TCRdb's D gene call, TRBD1, goes unchecked for lack of DNA. In germline, CDR1 is SGHVS, CDR2 FNYEAQ. The CDR3 is made up of 14 amino acids. This CDR3 reads CASSRRDGHNEQFF.

The chain joins TRBV11-1 to TRBJ2-1. The CDR3 extends over 17 amino acids. Germline V CDR1 and CDR2: SGHAT, FQDESV (reference sequence). CDR3: CASSLAVRLSSYNEQFF.

The chain uses TRBV12-3 or TRBV12-4 and TRBJ2-7; TCRdb indicates TRBD1, and absent DNA this call remains unverified. CDR3 size: 14 residues. This chain's CDR3 is CASSSDREGYEQYF.

The chain has TRBV4-1 and TRBJ1-2; TCRdb designates TRBD1, a call that cannot be tested without DNA. The CDR3 runs 15 residues. CDR1 MGHRA and CDR2 YSYEKL come from the germline V gene. The CDR3 is CASSQVPGAGYGYTF.